This T cell receptor (beta chain) was identified in a study of OX40 agonist ivuxolimab in advanced cancers. With respect to the entire study: Ivuxolimab was an agonistic, fully human IgG2 monoclonal antibody directed against OX40 (CD134), a costimulatory receptor. Peripheral TCRbeta sequencing aimed to test whether ivuxolimab altered TCR sequence diversity and caused clonal T-cell expansion. The paper describes the monotherapy dose-escalation part (N of about 55 patients) of the phase I trial of ivuxolimab. Of the approximately 54 patients in dose escalation, 19 had hepatocellular carcinoma, some 15 had melanoma, 9 had renal cell carcinoma and 9 had head and neck cancer. Intravenous ivuxolimab was administered to patients every 2 weeks at six dose levels: 0.01, 0.1, 0.3, 1.5, 3 and 10 mg/kg. Partial responses occurred in three dose-escalation patients, of whom one had hepatocellular carcinoma and two had cutaneous melanoma. The dose-escalation cohort was about 87% male with a mean age of 60 years, ranging from roughly 20 to 80. Prior anti-PD-1, anti-PD-L1 or anti-CTLA-4 therapy was permitted, and approximately 40% of dose-escalation patients had received checkpoint inhibitors. The paper as a whole reports these results and caveats: In partial responders in the 0.1-3.0 mg/kg groups, normalized peripheral clonal expansion was found to be among the lowest, especially among CD8+ T cells. At doses of 0.1 to 3.0 mg/kg, clonal expansion of both CD4+ and CD8+ blood T cells was observed from baseline to week 6. After ivuxolimab, expanded clones were on average more numerous among CD8+ T cells than among CD4+ T cells. Which antigens the clonally expanded peripheral T cells were specific for was not determined. Low levels of normalized T-cell clonal expansion were also seen in some patients who did not respond.

Genomic DNA was isolated from the sorted cells so that the TCRbeta CDR3 region could be sequenced. The immunoSEQ Assay was used to sequence the TCRbeta CDR3 regions. TCRdb took over this immuneACCESS table, retaining in-frame rearrangements with V and J assigned. Such tables are incomplete; in checked studies, under half of the missing clones stem from an unresolved V gene, and the remainder is unexplained. Recorded for this sample are about 50,000 clones; 70% to 80% of them occurred a single time. In total, the top ten clones hold approximately 1.1% of the sample. The V end loses 7 bases and the J end loses 9 bases, and a stretch of 16 bases separates them. Via the germline V gene (reference sequence), CDR1 is LNHDA and CDR2 SQIVND. Spanning cysteine to phenylalanine, the CDR3 consists of 13 amino acids. Only the CDR3 region is kept as DNA, spanning 39 bases read in frame from base 1. About this clone: No antigen is known for it. Base-call qualities are not available, and no considerably larger clone is one nucleotide away.

The trial excluded patients who had a history of autoimmune disease or were on systemic immunosuppression. Peripheral blood for TCR sequencing was collected from all dose cohorts at baseline, on cycle 4 day 1, and on cycle 7 day 1. The samples were taken from a phase I, first-in-human, multicenter, open-label dose-escalation trial of ivuxolimab. Adults with locally advanced or metastatic head and neck squamous cell, hepatocellular, melanoma or renal cell carcinoma were enrolled in the trial. Before TCR sequencing, CD4+ T cells and CD8+ T cells were sorted from peripheral blood as separate populations.

The chain is assembled from TRBV19 and TRBJ2-1, with the D call tentatively TRBD1 or TRBD2, each fitting 6 bases. The sample here was CD4+ or CD8+ T cells sorted from blood, taken in a trial of the OX40 agonist ivuxolimab. The clonotype comes from an adult with an advanced solid tumor such as melanoma, head and neck, liver or kidney cancer. The DNA is as follows: TGTGCCAGTACCTGGGGGCGGGACGCTGAGCAGTTCTTC. Its translation is CASTWGRDAEQFF.